This T cell receptor beta chain originates from a study of persistence of HIV-infected CD4 T cells. Study context: Up to roughly 180 mL blood was drawn at multiple time points; a couple of donors had single-time leukapheresis. Antigen stimulation activated a lower proportion of cells, more of them memory, than anti-CD3/anti-CD28 stimulation.

CDR1 and CDR2 (germline): SQVTM, ANQGSEA. Trimming pared 4 bases from V and 4 bases from J, leaving 11 bases between. The CDR3 consists of 13 residues. Details on this clone: Its matching antigen is unknown.

Nonspecific anti-CD3/anti-CD28 bead stimulation represents the broad CD4+ T cell repertoire. Sorting selected CD4+ T cells upregulating both CD40 ligand and CD69. The libraries were made with immunoSEQ version 4 in survey mode. Each sample used up to about 1 ug genomic DNA diluted to around 9.9 ng/uL. Data came from immunoSEQ multiplex PCR; TCRdb stores just in-frame clones and leaves some out. The sample records fewer than 45,000 clones, about nine tenths being singletons. The sequence derives from an adult woman with HIV who was CMV-seropositive. This specimen consisted of CD4+ T cells sorted from PBMCs after approximately 20-hour stimulation, obtained from a patient who received antiretroviral therapy. The chain is built from TRBV29-1 and TRBJ1-5; unclear D gene. The CDR3 coding sequence is TGCAGCGTTGGGGCCGGATCAAATCAGCCCCAGCATTTT. Protein product: CSVGAGSNQPQHF.